Shown below are 7 T cell receptor beta chains from a single sample sequenced in a study of blood T cell repertoires in COVID-19 (dated by TCRdb to 2019 to 2021). Library method: the immunoSEQ multiplex PCR assay. TCRdb's version of the immuneACCESS table is confined to in-frame rearrangements and falls short of the full clone set. An unresolved V gene accounts for under half of the shortfall where checked; the remainder is of unknown origin. The sample table holds some 390,000 clones, of which approximately 89% were seen once. The ten most abundant clones make up about 1.7% of the sample. The sequenced sample consisted of PBMCs or T cells enriched from blood (not recorded which). The receptors come from a woman aged 25-40 years who had recovered from COVID-19.

In regard to this clone: In the same sample, other DNA sequences code for this CDR3. This chain links TRBV18 with TRBJ2-7, with D maybe TRBD2 (5 bases). There are 16 residues in the CDR3. In germline, CDR1 is KGHSH, CDR2 LQKENI. The ends were cut back, 3 bases at V and 3 bases at J, with 18 bases in the middle. The CDR3 DNA reads as TGTGCCAGCTCACCCCCAGGACTGGCGGGTAGCTACGAGCAGTACTTC. The encoded protein is CASSPPGLAGSYEQYF.

The chain combines TRBV24-1 with TRBJ2-1, with 7 positions matching TRBD2. The CDR3 consists of 16 residues. Germline V gives CDR1 KGHDR, CDR2 SFDVKD. Trimming at V came to 2 bases and at J to 5 bases, leaving 8 bases not matched to a gene. The CDR3 nucleotides are TGTGCCACCAGTGATTCGACGAGCGGGACCCACAATGAGCAGTTCTTC. It specifies CATSDSTSGTHNEQFF.

The chain couples TRBV29-1 to TRBJ2-3; D is possibly TRBD2 (7 bases). Germline V gives CDR1 SQVTM, CDR2 ANQGSEA. This CDR3 is built from 12 residues. Trimming removed 4 bases from V and 7 bases from J, with 12 bases in between. CDR3 amino acids: CSVVRGGNTQYF. CDR3 bases: TGCAGCGTTGTTAGGGGGGGGAATACGCAGTATTTT.

The genes are TRBV4-1 and TRBJ2-7; 7 bases are shared with TRBD2. Losses at the gene ends were 1 base for V and 0 bases for J; bases not matched to a gene: 6. CDR3 length: 16 amino acids. Germline lookup yields CDR1 MGHRA and CDR2 YSYEKL. The CDR3 here is CASSQVAGTISYEQYF. Here the CDR3 DNA reads TGCGCCAGCAGCCAAGTCGCCGGGACTATCTCCTACGAGCAGTACTTC.

V and J are TRBV10-2 and TRBJ2-7; D possibly corresponds to TRBD2 (5 bases). Germline CDR1 reads WSHSY; CDR2 reads SAAADI. The CDR3 is made up of 12 amino acids. The V end was cut by 6 bases, the J end by 3 bases, with 9 bases between. This CDR3 is CASRHRDYEQYF. CDR3 nucleotides: TGCGCCAGCAGGCATCGGGACTACGAGCAGTACTTC.

The chain carries TRBV7-9 and TRBJ1-1, with TRBD1 as a possible D gene (5 bases). Germline lookup yields CDR1 SEHNR and CDR2 FQNEAQ (reference sequence). V was clipped by 1 base and J by 4 bases, with 10 bases between them. The CDR3 spans 14 residues. The CDR3: CASSLGAGSTEAFF. CDR3 DNA: TGTGCCAGCAGCTTAGGGGCAGGGTCCACTGAAGCTTTCTTT.

A note on this clone: A far larger clone is just one base off, so this is likely a read error. This specimen includes other DNA sequences encoding the same CDR3. J is TRBJ2-6 and V is TRBV28; the match to TRBD2 covers 7 bases. Germline V gene data show CDR1 as MDHEN and CDR2 as SYDVKM. V gave up 8 bases and J gave up 3 bases; unmatched junction bases: 4. CDR3 length equals 14 residues. The CDR3 DNA sequence: TGTGCCAGCTGTGGGGAGGGTGGGGCCAACGTCCTGACTTTC. It codes for CASCGEGGANVLTF. Full variable domain (rest looked up from reference TRBV28 and TRBJ2-6): DVKVTQSSRYLVKRTGEKVFLECVQDMDHENMFWYRQDPGLGLRLIYFSYDVKMKEKGDIPEGYSVSREKKERFSLILESASTNQTSMYLCASCGEGGANVLTFGAGSRLTVL.